This TCR beta chain emerged from a study of T cell responses to AZD1222 COVID-19 vaccine. General study results and limits: Spike was spanned by vaccine-associated CD4 TCRs, which were dominant at 160-218 and 743-854. White British people made up most donors, females outnumbered males, and clonal diversity was possibly underestimated.

The protocol was immunoSEQ multiplex PCR, while the TCRdb copy is restricted to in-frame clones and leaves out a portion. The table lists 100,000 to 150,000 clones, 70% to 90% of them singletons, with 4.2% in the top ten. The CDR3 consists of 13 residues. V was trimmed by 5 bases and J by 4 bases, leaving 11 bases between them. Germline CDR1 reads MDHEN; CDR2 reads SYDVKM. With regard to this clone: The antigen remains undetermined.

The source of this sequence is an adult in good health. The input for sequencing was peripheral blood, taken on day 0 of AZD1222 vaccination. The chain combines TRBV28 with TRBJ1-1; D is unclear. CDR3 DNA: TGTGCCAGCAGTCCCACCGGGATCACTGAAGCTTTCTTT. Translation gives CASSPTGITEAFF.